The 26 T cell receptor beta chains presented below share a single source sample, sequenced in a study of CD8+ T cells in alopecia areata. This sample's treatment: oral pan-JAK inhibitor, 5-10 mg twice daily. Once RNA had been extracted, it was reverse transcribed into cDNA to act as the sequencing template. TCRdb's table, derived via immunoSEQ multiplex PCR, lists solely in-frame clones and lacks some. The sample yields about 270,000 clones, roughly 60% seen once. The sample was CD4+ T cells sorted from blood, taken around week 54, from a patient treated with tofacitinib. The receptors derive from a human donor with alopecia areata.

This sequence joins TRBV4-3 and TRBJ1-2; the D gene is possibly TRBD1 (6 bases). CDR3 length: 15 amino acids. V lost 0 bases, J lost 3 bases, and 11 bases lay in between. Germline CDR1 is LGHNA and CDR2 is YSLEER. The CDR3 DNA follows: TGCGCCAGCAGCCAAGATCCAGGGGAGGACTATGGCTACACCTTC. This gives the protein CASSQDPGEDYGYTF.

A few counts support this clone. The chain links TRBV6-6 to TRBJ1-2; D not certain. Deletions cut 7 bases from V and 0 bases from J, with 12 bases between. The CDR3 is 14 residues long. Germline lookup yields CDR1 MNHNY and CDR2 SVGAGI (reference sequence). The CDR3 nucleotides read TGTGCCAGCACAGAAACGACGGCTAACTATGGCTACACCTTC. Protein product: CASTETTANYGYTF.

This chain uses TRBV29-1 with TRBJ2-1; 7 bases agree with TRBD2. In germline, CDR1 is SQVTM, CDR2 ANQGSEA. The CDR3 has 12 residues. The J segment lost 8 bases and the V segment lost 6 bases, leaving 7 bases of the junction unmatched. In DNA, the CDR3 is TGCAGCGTGGGGAGGGGCCGGGATGAGCAGTTCTTC. It codes for CSVGRGRDEQFF.

The rearrangement uses TRBV7-2 and TRBJ2-3; tentative D call: TRBD2 (5 bases). This CDR3 spans 17 amino acids. V lost 7 bases, J lost 2 bases, and 22 bases lay in between. CDR1 and CDR2 from the germline V gene are SGHTA and FQGNSA. The CDR3 here is CASTGGGAYPTTDTQYF. For the CDR3, the DNA is TGTGCCAGCACAGGAGGCGGAGCCTACCCGACCACAGATACGCAGTATTTT. Supplemented by reference TRBV7-2 and TRBJ2-3, the full variable domain reads GAGVSQSPSNKVTEKGKDVELRCDPISGHTALYWYRQSLGQGLEFLIYFQGNSAPDKSGLPSDRFSAERTGGSVSTLTIQRTQQEDSAVYLCASTGGGAYPTTDTQYFGPGTRLTVL.

This chain joins TRBV6-5 and TRBJ2-5, with D perhaps matching TRBD1 (6 bases). This CDR3 is built from 14 residues. Germline CDR1 reads MNHEY; CDR2 reads SVGAGI. V gave up 6 bases and J gave up 5 bases, with 16 bases separating them. The CDR3 here is CASSPQGWGETQYF. DNA of the CDR3: TGTGCCAGCAGCCCACAGGGTTGGGGGGAGACCCAGTACTTC.

The V and J genes are TRBV6-6 and TRBJ1-1, with D possibly TRBD1 on 6 matching bases. There are 15 residues in the CDR3. The V gene's germline CDR1 is MNHNY and CDR2 SVGAGI (reference sequence). V was trimmed by 5 bases and J by 0 bases, leaving 13 bases between them. The CDR3 sequence: CASSRGSTMNTEAFF. CDR3 nucleotide sequence: TGTGCCAGCAGTAGGGGGTCCACTATGAACACTGAAGCTTTCTTT.

This clone was seen a handful of times. The chain is built from TRBV5-6 and TRBJ2-1; D is unclear. The CDR3 contains 12 residues. The V and J ends lost 4 bases and 7 bases respectively, with 9 bases between them. Germline CDR1 and CDR2: SGHDT and YYEEEE. The CDR3 loop is CASSLPSNEQFF. The CDR3 bases are TGTGCCAGCAGCCTCCCCTCGAATGAGCAGTTCTTC.

The chain employs TRBV9 and TRBJ2-7, with 10 bases fitting TRBD2. The CDR3 sequence is 15 residues long. The V and J ends lost 0 bases and 5 bases, in that order; junction bases with no gene match: 5. Germline V gene lookup returns CDR1 SGDLS and CDR2 YYNGEE. CDR3 sequence: CASSVGLAGVHEQYF. The DNA of the CDR3 is TGTGCCAGCAGCGTAGGTCTAGCGGGGGTCCACGAGCAGTACTTC.

This chain joins TRBV29-1 and TRBJ2-2; D gene uncertain. The CDR3 spans 14 residues. Trimming removed 1 base from V and 0 bases from J, with 6 bases in between. Germline assignment: CDR1 SQVTM and CDR2 ANQGSEA. The CDR3 nucleotides are TGCAGCGTTGAAGCCGCCGCGAACACCGGGGAGCTGTTTTTT. Protein product: CSVEAAANTGELFF.

J is TRBJ1-2 and V is TRBV29-1; D is possibly TRBD1 (6 bases). Germline-derived CDR1 and CDR2 are SQVTM and ANQGSEA. V lost 3 bases and J 6 bases, leaving 11 bases between the germline ends. CDR3 length: 12 amino acids. The CDR3 spells CSVDGGHHGYTF. The CDR3 region has the DNA TGCAGCGTTGATGGGGGGCACCATGGCTACACCTTC.

This chain joins TRBV27 and TRBJ1-5; D not resolved. Germline V gene data show CDR1 as MNHEY and CDR2 as SMNVEV (reference sequence). This CDR3 comprises 11 residues. V dropped 8 bases and J dropped 7 bases, with 9 bases sitting between them. The CDR3 DNA reads TGTGCCAGCGGACCGGACCAGCCCCAGCATTTT. Encoded protein: CASGPDQPQHF.

The genes are TRBV7-9 and TRBJ2-3, with 7 bases matching TRBD1. CDR1 and CDR2 (germline): SEHNR, FQNEAQ (reference sequence). CDR3 length equals 15 residues. After removal of 5 bases from V and 0 bases from J, the junction contained 5 bases not matched to a gene. The DNA of the CDR3 is TGTGCCAGCAGCCACGACAGGGTCAGCACAGATACGCAGTATTTT. Translating gives CASSHDRVSTDTQYF.

V is TRBV19 and J is TRBJ1-5, with a weak D call TRBD1 (5 bases). This CDR3 has 16 residues. V lost 4 bases and J lost 3, with 16 bases in between. Germline V gives CDR1 LNHDA, CDR2 SQIVND (reference sequence). The DNA of the CDR3 is TGTGCCAGTAGTAGTGATCTGGGGCGCGACAATCAGCCCCAGCATTTT. It translates to CASSSDLGRDNQPQHF.

About this clone: This sample also contains other DNA sequences that code for the same CDR3. V usage is TRBV30 and J usage is TRBJ1-5; no definite D call. This CDR3 has 13 amino acids. Trimming took 2 bases from V and 2 from J, leaving 7 bases between them. CDR1 GTSNPN and CDR2 SVGIG come from the germline V gene (reference sequence). CDR3 in DNA: TGTGCCTGGAGTCCCGGGGGCAATCAGCCCCAGCATTTT. Amino acids: CAWSPGGNQPQHF.

Only a few counts were recorded for this clone. V is TRBV7-9 and J is TRBJ2-7, with D perhaps matching TRBD1 (6 bases). The CDR3 length is 16 residues. Germline V lookup: CDR1 SEHNR, CDR2 FQNEAQ (reference sequence). With 1 base removed from V and 0 bases from J, the gap between germline ends came to 13 bases. The CDR3 DNA reads as TGTGCCAGCAGCTTAGTGGGTGGGGGCCACTCCTACGAGCAGTACTTC. Amino acid sequence: CASSLVGGGHSYEQYF.

Only one count was recorded for this clone. The chain is built from TRBV5-4 and TRBJ2-5, with 7 bases fitting TRBD1. J was trimmed by 5 bases and V by 5 bases; bases with no gene match: 6. CDR1 and CDR2 (germline): SGHNT, YYREEE (reference sequence). CDR3 length equals 13 residues. The DNA for the CDR3 is TGTGCCAGCAGAAGACAGGGTGGGGAGACCCAGTACTTC. It codes for CASRRQGGETQYF.

The chain joins TRBV18 to TRBJ1-6; D gene unclear. The V gene's germline CDR1 is KGHSH and CDR2 LQKENI. V was cut by 2 bases and J by 9 bases, with 8 bases left in between. CDR3 length: 13 amino acids. The CDR3 reads CASSPKSGSPLHF. Written as DNA, the CDR3 is TGTGCCAGCTCACCAAAGTCGGGTTCACCCCTCCACTTT.

J is TRBJ2-7 and V is TRBV5-6; no definite D call. Germline values: CDR1 SGHDT, CDR2 YYEEEE. The ends were cut back, 4 bases at V and 3 bases at J, with 8 bases in the middle. The CDR3 runs 12 residues. DNA of the CDR3: TGTGCCAGCAGCCAAACAATCTACGAGCAGTACTTC. It yields the protein CASSQTIYEQYF.

CDR3 sequence (DNA): TGTGCCAGTAGTTCGACAGGGAAAAAGGGGGCCAACGTCCTGACTTTC. Encoded protein: CASSSTGKKGANVLTF. The chain couples TRBV19 to TRBJ2-6; 7 bases match TRBD1. CDR1 and CDR2 from the germline V gene are LNHDA and SQIVND (reference sequence). J was trimmed by 4 bases and V by 5 bases; bases with no gene match: 8. This CDR3 has 16 residues.

Concerning this clone: Because it lacks the conserved phenylalanine or tryptophan at the end, this CDR3 is likely a read error. The chain links TRBV30 to TRBJ1-1; TRBD1 might be the D (6 bases). Per the germline V gene, CDR1 is GTSNPN and CDR2 is SVGIG (reference sequence). The CDR3 has 13 amino acids. Trimming pared 1 base from V and 6 bases from J, leaving 12 bases between. CDR3 in amino acids: CAWSGGTPSEAFL. The DNA of the CDR3 is TGTGCCTGGAGTGGTGGGACACCTTCTGAAGCTTTCCTT.

The chain employs TRBV5-4 and TRBJ2-2; TRBD1 aligns across 8 bases. The length of the CDR3 is 15 residues. The junction had 1 base not matched to a gene; V was cut back by 0 bases and J by 3 bases. Germline-derived CDR1 and CDR2 are SGHNT and YYREEE (reference sequence). CDR3 amino acids: CASSLGTGYTGELFF. CDR3 nucleotides: TGTGCCAGCAGCTTGGGGACAGGGTACACCGGGGAGCTGTTTTTT.

The sample holds one count of this clone. The rearrangement uses TRBV6-5 and TRBJ1-1; 8 bases fit TRBD1. The CDR3 loop spans 14 amino acids. With V trimmed by 5 bases and J by 1 base, 3 bases remained unmatched. Per the germline V gene, CDR1 is MNHEY and CDR2 is SVGAGI. CDR3 nucleotide sequence: TGTGCCAGCAGTCAGACAGGGGCGAACACTGAAGCTTTCTTT. This gives the protein CASSQTGANTEAFF.

The V gene is TRBV4-2, the J gene TRBJ2-7, with TRBD2 identical over 10 bases. The junction had 7 bases not matched to a gene; V was cut back by 5 bases and J by 3 bases. The CDR3 has 15 amino acids. From germline, CDR1 is LGHNA and CDR2 YNFKEQ. The CDR3 spells CASSLQLAGNYEQYF. The CDR3, as DNA: TGTGCCAGCAGCTTACAACTAGCGGGAAACTACGAGCAGTACTTC.

The chain joins TRBV30 to TRBJ1-2; D possibly corresponds to TRBD1 (5 bases). CDR1 is GTSNPN and CDR2 is SVGIG in the germline V gene (reference sequence). This CDR3 spans 13 amino acids. Trimming took 6 bases from V and 2 from J, leaving 13 bases between them. CDR3 loop: CACPFRGNYGYTF. In DNA, the CDR3 is TGTGCCTGCCCCTTCCGGGGGAACTATGGCTACACCTTC.

The V call is TRBV5-1, the J call TRBJ2-6; D unclear. The CDR3 covers 14 residues. V was trimmed by 0 bases and J by 6 bases, leaving 7 bases between them. Germline V gene data show CDR1 as SGHRS and CDR2 as YFSETQ. CDR3 in amino acids: CASSLGAPANVLTF. The CDR3 bases are TGCGCCAGCAGCTTGGGGGCTCCGGCCAACGTCCTGACTTTC. The variable domain in full, with the rest retrieved from reference TRBV5-1 and TRBJ2-6, is KAGVTQTPRYLIKTRGQQVTLSCSPISGHRSVSWYQQTPGQGLQFLFEYFSETQRNKGNFPGRFSGRQFSNSRSEMNVSTLELGDSALYLCASSLGAPANVLTFGAGSRLTVL.

This chain connects TRBV30 to TRBJ2-1, with D uncertain. V gave up 7 bases and J gave up 2 bases, with 12 bases separating them. Germline CDR1 is GTSNPN and CDR2 is SVGIG (reference sequence). This CDR3 has 13 residues. The CDR3 loop is CASSKSTYNEQFF. CDR3 sequence (DNA): TGTGCCTCATCAAAGTCGACCTACAATGAGCAGTTCTTC.